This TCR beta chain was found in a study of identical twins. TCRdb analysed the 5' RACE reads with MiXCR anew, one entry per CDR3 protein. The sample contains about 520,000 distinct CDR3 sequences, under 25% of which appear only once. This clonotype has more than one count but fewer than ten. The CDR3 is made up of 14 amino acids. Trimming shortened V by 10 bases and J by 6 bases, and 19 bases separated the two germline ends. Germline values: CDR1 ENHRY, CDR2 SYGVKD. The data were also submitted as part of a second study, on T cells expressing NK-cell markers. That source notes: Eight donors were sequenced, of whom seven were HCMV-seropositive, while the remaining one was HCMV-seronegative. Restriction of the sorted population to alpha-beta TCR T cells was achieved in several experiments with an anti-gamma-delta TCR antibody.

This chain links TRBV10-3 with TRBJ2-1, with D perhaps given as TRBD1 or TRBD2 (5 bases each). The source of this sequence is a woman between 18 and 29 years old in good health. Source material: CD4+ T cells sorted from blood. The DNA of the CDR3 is TGTGCCACGCTAGGGACGCCTGGTGGCAATGAGCAGTTCTTC. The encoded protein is CATLGTPGGNEQFF.